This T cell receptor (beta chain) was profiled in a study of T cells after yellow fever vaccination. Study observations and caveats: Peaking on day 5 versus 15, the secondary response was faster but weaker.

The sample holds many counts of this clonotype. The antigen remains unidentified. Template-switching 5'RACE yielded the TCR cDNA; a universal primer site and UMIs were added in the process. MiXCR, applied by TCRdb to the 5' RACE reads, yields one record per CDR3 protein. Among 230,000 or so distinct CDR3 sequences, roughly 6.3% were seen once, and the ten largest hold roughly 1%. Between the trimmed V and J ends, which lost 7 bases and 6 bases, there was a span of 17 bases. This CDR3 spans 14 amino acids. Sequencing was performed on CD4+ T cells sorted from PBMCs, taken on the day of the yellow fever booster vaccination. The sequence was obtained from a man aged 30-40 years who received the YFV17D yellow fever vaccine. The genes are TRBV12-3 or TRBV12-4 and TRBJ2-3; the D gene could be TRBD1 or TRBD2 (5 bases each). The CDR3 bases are TGTGCCAGCATTGGGGGAGTAGGCATTGATACGCAGTATTTT. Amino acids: CASIGGVGIDTQYF.